Shown below are 25 T cell receptor beta chains from a single sample sequenced in a study of neurological immune-mediated disorders. TCRdb re-called the 5' RACE reads with MiXCR, one entry per CDR3 protein. The sample consists of 45,000 to 65,000 distinct CDR3 sequences, roughly 4.3% of them appearing once. Sequences were obtained from PBMCs. The receptors come from a man in his fifties with multiple sclerosis.

This clonotype has at least ten counts. J is TRBJ1-5 and V is TRBV7-2; D remains ambiguous. CDR1 and CDR2 from the germline V gene are SGHTA and FQGNSA. V was cut by 6 bases and J by 0 bases, with 6 bases left in between. This CDR3 region has 13 residues. In DNA form, the CDR3 reads TGTGCCAGCAGGCTTGATAGCAATCAGCCCCAGCATTTT. It codes for CASRLDSNQPQHF.

This clonotype was seen a few times. The chain joins TRBV15 to TRBJ1-1; D not certain. V was shortened by 0 bases and J by 6 bases, with 11 bases between the two germline ends. The CDR3 is 14 amino acids. In germline, CDR1 is LNHNV, CDR2 YYDKDF (reference sequence). The CDR3 nucleotides read TGTGCCACCAGCAGAGATCGTCTGGGGTCTGAAGCTTTCTTT. Translating it yields CATSRDRLGSEAFF.

This clonotype was seen many times. The chain recombines TRBV29-1 with TRBJ2-7, with D perhaps assigned TRBD1 or TRBD2 (5 bases each). The V end lost 2 bases, the J end lost 5 bases, and 13 bases lay between the germline ends. The CDR3 is made up of 13 amino acids. Germline CDR1 is SQVTM and CDR2 is ANQGSEA. The CDR3 bases are TGCAGCGTTGAATTAAGGGGAGTGGACGAGCAGTACTTC. Translating it yields CSVELRGVDEQYF.

This clonotype was observed at least ten times. The chain is built from TRBV5-1 and TRBJ2-1; 10 positions agree with TRBD2. CDR1 and CDR2 from the germline V gene are SGHRS and YFSETQ. With V trimmed by 7 bases and J by 10 bases, 20 bases remained unmatched. This CDR3 region has 17 residues. The CDR3 here is CASADLQAGGSRAEQFF. CDR3 bases: TGCGCCAGCGCAGACCTCCAAGCGGGAGGGTCCAGGGCCGAGCAGTTCTTC.

Of note for this clonotype: One junction end disagrees with the germline gene, perhaps due to a read error. The rearrangement links TRBV7-9 to TRBJ1-5, with D uncertain. Germline CDR1 reads SEHNR; CDR2 reads FQNEAQ (reference sequence). This CDR3 has 13 amino acids. CDR3: CASSLVGHQPQNF. CDR3 DNA: TGTGCCAGCAGCTTAGTGGGTCATCAGCCCCAGAATTTT.

This clonotype was picked up many times. The genes are TRBV6-4 and TRBJ2-3, with D perhaps matching TRBD2 (6 bases). The V and J ends lost 2 bases and 4 bases respectively, with 7 bases between them. Germline values: CDR1 MRHNA, CDR2 SNTAGT. This CDR3 is built from 13 residues. CDR3 bases: TGTGCCAGCAGTGACACTAGCCCAGATACGCAGTATTTT. Translation: CASSDTSPDTQYF.

This clonotype showed up many times. V gene TRBV11-2 combines with J gene TRBJ2-2; no clear D gene. The CDR3 is 14 amino acids. CDR1 SGHAT and CDR2 FQNNGV come from the germline V gene. Between the trimmed V and J ends, which lost 5 bases and 5 bases, there was a span of 12 bases. CDR3 residues: CASSLLRATGELFF. In nucleotides, the CDR3 is TGTGCCAGCAGCCTTCTCCGGGCGACCGGGGAGCTGTTTTTT.

This clonotype was seen ten or more times. The chain has TRBV6-1 and TRBJ2-3; 8 nucleotides align to TRBD2. CDR1 MNHNS and CDR2 SASEGT come from the germline V gene. The junction had 5 bases not matched to a gene; V was cut back by 8 bases and J by 4 bases. This CDR3 region has 13 residues. The CDR3 DNA follows: TGTGCCAGCTACTCACTAGCGGCAGATACGCAGTATTTT. Protein: CASYSLAADTQYF.

This clonotype has only a few counts. V usage is TRBV18 and J usage is TRBJ2-5, with 7 bases matching TRBD1. Germline V gives CDR1 KGHSH, CDR2 LQKENI. This CDR3 spans 15 amino acids. V shed 1 base and J 1 base; nucleotides not matched to a gene: 3. CDR3 nucleotide sequence: TGTGCCAGCTCACCACTAAGGGACAGCCAAGAGACCCAGTACTTC. Translation: CASSPLRDSQETQYF.

This clonotype was counted many times. The chain is built from TRBV12-3 or TRBV12-4 and TRBJ2-7; 7 nucleotides line up with TRBD1. J gave up 0 bases and V 3 bases, and 5 bases lay outside the gene matches. The CDR3 sequence is 15 residues long. The CDR3 sequence: CASSLGRGISYEQYF. The CDR3 nucleotides read TGTGCCAGCAGTTTGGGCAGGGGGATCTCCTACGAGCAGTACTTC.

This clonotype was counted ten times or more. This chain links TRBV12-3 or TRBV12-4 with TRBJ2-2, with D unresolved. V dropped 6 bases and J dropped 0 bases, with 5 bases sitting between them. The CDR3 has 13 amino acids. CDR3: CASSRANTGELFF. The DNA of the CDR3 is TGTGCCAGCAGCCGGGCGAACACCGGGGAGCTGTTTTTT.

This clonotype was seen ten or more times. The chain combines TRBV5-1 with TRBJ1-1, with D perhaps matching TRBD1 (6 bases). The germline V and J ends were trimmed by 7 bases and 2 bases, with 18 bases remaining between them. Germline V gene sequence: CDR1 SGHRS, CDR2 YFSETQ. The CDR3 is 15 residues long. Here the CDR3 DNA reads TGCGCCAGCGGGGAGGGGGGGGCAGCTAACACTGAAGCTTTCTTT. Protein product: CASGEGGAANTEAFF.

This clonotype came up many times. The chain carries TRBV27 and TRBJ2-3, with D possibly being TRBD2 (7 bases). V dropped 4 bases and J dropped 1 base, with 18 bases sitting between them. From germline, CDR1 is MNHEY and CDR2 SMNVEV (reference sequence). CDR3 length equals 17 residues. The DNA for the CDR3 is TGTGCCAGCAGTTCCCTTTTGGCGGGGGCGGGCACAGATACGCAGTATTTT. Protein sequence: CASSSLLAGAGTDTQYF.

There are many counts of this clonotype. The chain uses TRBV7-8 and TRBJ2-7; possibly TRBD2 for D (6 bases). There are 14 residues in the CDR3. The germline gives CDR1 SGHVS, CDR2 FQNEAQ. The V end was cut by 3 bases, the J end by 2 bases, with 11 bases between. The CDR3 DNA reads TGTGCCAGCAGCTTTCTCCCGGGGGCCTACGAGCAGTACTTC. Translating gives CASSFLPGAYEQYF.

In this sample, this clonotype turned up many times. The chain carries TRBV20-1 and TRBJ2-1, with 11 positions matching TRBD2. The CDR3 loop spans 13 amino acids. V shed 3 bases, J shed 5 bases, and the junction held 0 bases outside the gene matches. Germline CDR1 reads DFQATT; CDR2 reads SNEGSKA (reference sequence). Here the CDR3 reads CSARGLADNEQFF. Written as DNA, the CDR3 is TGCAGTGCTAGGGGACTAGCGGACAATGAGCAGTTCTTC.

This clonotype was recorded at least ten times. This chain joins TRBV27 and TRBJ2-1, with 7 bases aligning to TRBD1. This CDR3 spans 13 amino acids. Trimming at V came to 2 bases and at J to 6 bases, leaving 1 base not matched to a gene. Germline V lookup: CDR1 MNHEY, CDR2 SMNVEV (reference sequence). The CDR3 DNA sequence: TGTGCCAGCAGTTTACGACAGGGCAATGAGCAGTTCTTC. This translates into CASSLRQGNEQFF.

Ten or more counts support this clonotype. This chain uses TRBV12-3 or TRBV12-4 with TRBJ2-7, with 8 bases lining up with TRBD1. V shed 6 bases and J 6 bases; nucleotides not matched to a gene: 7. The CDR3 runs 13 residues. The CDR3 DNA follows: TGTGCCAGCAGGAAAGGACAGGGACGCGAGCAGTACTTC. It yields the protein CASRKGQGREQYF.

This clonotype was seen at least ten times. The chain joins TRBV5-1 to TRBJ1-1; D call uncertain. Germline V gives CDR1 SGHRS, CDR2 YFSETQ. V gave up 3 bases and J gave up 1 base, with 13 bases separating them. This CDR3 contains 15 residues. The CDR3 DNA reads as TGCGCCAGCAGCTATCGAGATCAATCGAACACTGAAGCTTTCTTT. Translated, it gives CASSYRDQSNTEAFF.

In this sample, this clonotype turned up a few times. A clone one base away is much larger, so this may be a read error. The chain employs TRBV19 and TRBJ2-4; 8 positions agree with TRBD1. The germline CDR1 and CDR2 sequences are LNHDA and SQIVND (reference sequence). V trimming: 6 bases; J trimming: 10 bases; junction bases outside the gene matches: 5. CDR3 length equals 12 residues. The CDR3 is CASSRDRKIQYF. CDR3 coding DNA: TGTGCCAGTAGCCGGGACAGGAAAATTCAGTACTTC.

This clonotype appeared many times. This chain connects TRBV20-1 to TRBJ2-7; 8 bases align to TRBD2. Germline lookup yields CDR1 DFQATT and CDR2 SNEGSKA (reference sequence). The CDR3 extends over 13 amino acids. The V gene end was trimmed by 4 bases and the J gene end by 3 bases; junction bases not matched to a gene: 5. The CDR3 here is CSAIGLANYEQYF. CDR3 DNA sequence: TGCAGTGCTATAGGACTAGCTAACTACGAGCAGTACTTC.

This clonotype was found many times. The V and J genes are TRBV6-6 and TRBJ1-1; D not certain. Germline CDR1 is MNHNY and CDR2 is SVGAGI (reference sequence). V was shortened by 0 bases and J by 11 bases, with 7 bases between the two germline ends. This CDR3 spans 11 amino acids. CDR3 in amino acids: CASSYSIYAFF. CDR3 in DNA: TGTGCCAGCAGTTACTCTATATATGCTTTCTTT.

Turning to this clonotype: One junction end disagrees with the germline gene, perhaps due to a read error. This chain uses TRBV5-1 with TRBJ2-7; TRBD2 might be the D (5 bases). Germline V lookup: CDR1 SGHRS, CDR2 YFSETQ. The CDR3 is made up of 13 amino acids. The CDR3 loop is CVSGQVGAYEQYF. For the CDR3, the DNA is TGCGTCAGCGGCCAGGTGGGAGCCTACGAGCAGTACTTC.

The rearrangement links TRBV6-2 or TRBV6-3 to TRBJ2-3; D uncertain. The germline CDR1 and CDR2 sequences are MNHEY and SVGEGT. The CDR3 has 12 residues. V gave up 5 bases and J gave up 5 bases, with 8 bases separating them. Written as DNA, the CDR3 is TGTGCCAGCAGTCTTATAGGAGATACGCAGTATTTT. It yields the protein CASSLIGDTQYF.

This clonotype showed up many times. This rearrangement joins TRBV6-1 to TRBJ1-2; D may be TRBD1 (5 bases). The V gene's germline CDR1 is MNHNS and CDR2 SASEGT. The CDR3 runs 14 residues. V was cut by 2 bases and J by 8 bases, with 15 bases left in between. Here the CDR3 reads CASSETWGTSGYTF. The CDR3 region has the DNA TGTGCCAGCAGTGAAACTTGGGGGACGTCAGGCTACACCTTC.

This clonotype was found many times. V and J are TRBV20-1 and TRBJ2-3, with D maybe TRBD2 (6 bases). CDR1 and CDR2 from the germline V gene are DFQATT and SNEGSKA (reference sequence). The V end was cut by 6 bases, the J end by 4 bases, with 20 bases between. This CDR3 has 15 residues. The CDR3 here is CSAKLTSSYPDTQYF. CDR3 in DNA: TGCAGTGCCAAACTTACTAGCAGTTACCCAGATACGCAGTATTTT.